This T cell receptor (beta chain) was captured by sequencing in a study of regulatory T cells in long-lasting Graves disease. Whole-study findings and limits: Persistent cases favored TRBV28, TRBJ1-2 and TRBJ2-5. Persistent-disease Graves' patients showed less TCR diversity than new cases. Persistent patients shared more public clonotypes (around 3,000) than new patients (roughly 970).

The TCR beta library used iRepertoire HTBI primers with Arm-PCR amplification of CDR3. One entry per CDR3 protein results from TCRdb running MiXCR on the multiplex PCR reads. The sample holds hundreds of thousands of distinct CDR3 sequences, 20% to 25% seen once. Germline-derived CDR1 and CDR2 are SGHRS and YFSETQ. Trimming cost V 1 base and J 1 base, with 12 bases left between them. This CDR3 contains 16 residues. Regarding time point: persistent/refractory GD, antithyroid drugs over 5 years with positive TRAb. PBMCs were the source of the RNA used for TCR sequencing. One endocrinology department in Xi'an, China, was where patients came from. A note on this clonotype: Its antigen is unidentified.

The sample was peripheral blood mononuclear cells (PBMCs), taken when the disease was refractory, from a patient treated with antithyroid drugs. This sequence originates from a female donor with Graves disease. The rearrangement uses TRBV5-1 and TRBJ1-5; TRBD1 is a possible D gene (5 bases). The CDR3 sequence: CASSLWGYVSNQPQHF. The CDR3 nucleotides read TGCGCCAGCAGCTTGTGGGGGTACGTGAGCAATCAGCCCCAGCATTTT.